This T cell receptor beta chain was documented in a study of human versus mouse CDR3 diversity and MHC coevolution. Sequencing was performed with immunoSEQ multiplex PCR; in TCRdb, only in-frame clones are kept and a portion is missing. The sample yields about 81,000 clones, roughly 93% seen once. This CDR3 is 17 amino acids long. The J segment lost 4 bases and the V segment lost 6 bases, leaving 13 bases of the junction unmatched. Germline V gives CDR1 SGHNT, CDR2 YYREEE (reference sequence). Sequences were obtained from naive CD4+ T cells from blood. Regarding subset: CD45RO-negative CD62L-positive naive CD4 T cells. This TCR was recovered from a person aged 30-69 years in good health. The V call is TRBV5-4, the J call TRBJ2-2, with 9 positions matching TRBD2. CDR3 in amino acids: CASTRGAGGHRTGELFF. As DNA, the CDR3 is TGTGCCAGCACCCGAGGGGCGGGGGGGCATCGCACCGGGGAGCTGTTTTTT.